A selection of T cell receptor beta chains follows, all from one sample in a study of molecular identifiers for immune sequencing clone quantification. TCRdb analysed the PCR reads with MiXCR anew, one entry per CDR3 protein. The sample includes around 480,000 distinct CDR3 sequences, around 23% seen only once; the top ten take roughly 0.79%. Sequencing was done on a sample of naive CD8+ T cells from blood, with Jurkat cell RNA spiked in. The receptors were sampled from a human donor in good health. Some libraries in this study had Jurkat cell RNA spiked in. Each CDR3 is given with its conserved first and last residue. Each record gives: D gene, clone size, V gene, J gene, CDR3 DNA, CDR3 protein. The D gene is left open where the match is weak. Where a row states a size, it is once, few, many or the class of an expanded clone; other rows omit it.

D gene: -
clone size: few
V gene: TRBV19
J gene: TRBJ1-4
CDR3 DNA: TGTGCCAGTAAGGTCAATGAAAAACTGTTTTTT
CDR3 protein: CASKVNEKLFF

D gene: -
clone size: many
V gene: TRBV7-2
J gene: TRBJ2-1
CDR3 DNA: TGTGCCAGCAGCTACCTAAGCTCCTACAATGAGCAGTTCTTC
CDR3 protein: CASSYLSSYNEQFF

D gene: -
clone size: many
V gene: TRBV7-3
J gene: TRBJ2-6
CDR3 DNA: TGTGCCAGCAGCTTATTGGGGGCTGGGGCCAACGTCCTGACTTTC
CDR3 protein: CASSLLGAGANVLTF

D gene: TRBD2
clone size: -
V gene: TRBV30
J gene: TRBJ2-4
CDR3 DNA: TGTGCCTGGGACAGTGAGGGACTAGCGGGGGTCCTACTAGCCAAAAACATTCAGTACTTC
CDR3 protein: CAWDSEGLAGVLLAKNIQYF

D gene: -
clone size: -
V gene: TRBV6-5
J gene: TRBJ2-5
CDR3 DNA: TGTGCCCGCAGTTCCCCCGGCCCGAAAGAGACCCAGTACTTC
CDR3 protein: CARSSPGPKETQYF

D gene: TRBD1
clone size: few
V gene: TRBV2
J gene: TRBJ1-1
CDR3 DNA: TGTGCCAGCAGTGACTTCGGCGGGACAGCCAACACTGAAGCTTTCTTT
CDR3 protein: CASSDFGGTANTEAFF

D gene: -
clone size: many
V gene: TRBV4-1
J gene: TRBJ1-1
CDR3 DNA: TGCGCCAGCAGCCAAGTCCCCCCGGGGGTCGTAGACACTGAAGCTTTCTTT
CDR3 protein: CASSQVPPGVVDTEAFF

D gene: -
clone size: -
V gene: TRBV3-1
J gene: TRBJ1-5
CDR3 DNA: TGTGCCAGCAGCCAAGGATTTAGTTTTGGCAATCAGCCCCAGCATTTT
CDR3 protein: CASSQGFSFGNQPQHF

D gene: -
clone size: many
V gene: TRBV30
J gene: TRBJ1-2
CDR3 DNA: TGTGCCTGGAGAGGGTATGGCTACACCTTC
CDR3 protein: CAWRGYGYTF

D gene: TRBD2
clone size: -
V gene: TRBV7-3
J gene: TRBJ2-1
CDR3 DNA: TGTGCCAGCAGGTGGGGGCTAGCGGGAGACAATGAGCAGTTCTTC
CDR3 protein: CASRWGLAGDNEQFF

D gene: TRBD2
clone size: -
V gene: TRBV20-1
J gene: TRBJ2-7
CDR3 DNA: TGCAGTGCCCCCGGGGGGGGCCCGCCCTACGCGCAGTACTTC
CDR3 protein: CSAPGGGPPYAQYF

D gene: -
clone size: -
V gene: TRBV18
J gene: TRBJ2-7
CDR3 DNA: TGTGCCAGCTCACTGCGGGCAGCGAGCTCCTACGAGCAGTACTTC
CDR3 protein: CASSLRAASSYEQYF

D gene: -
clone size: -
V gene: TRBV4-3
J gene: TRBJ2-3
CDR3 DNA: TGCGCCAGCAGCCAAGGGATCAGAACAGGGTCGACCGTCTATGAGCGCACAGATACGCAGTATTTT
CDR3 protein: CASSQGIRTGSTVYERTDTQYF

D gene: -
clone size: -
V gene: TRBV7-3
J gene: TRBJ1-1
CDR3 DNA: TGTGCCAGCAACTGCAGAGTTGCTTTCTTT
CDR3 protein: CASNCRVAFF

D gene: -
clone size: -
V gene: TRBV7-9
J gene: TRBJ1-1
CDR3 DNA: TGTGCCAGCAGCTTAGTGAGGGTGTGGGCTGAAGCTTTCTTT
CDR3 protein: CASSLVRVWAEAFF

D gene: TRBD1
clone size: -
V gene: TRBV19
J gene: TRBJ1-1
CDR3 DNA: TGTGCCAGTAGTATGGGACAGTTAGACACTGAAGCTTTCTTT
CDR3 protein: CASSMGQLDTEAFF

D gene: TRBD1
clone size: -
V gene: TRBV10-3
J gene: TRBJ2-3
CDR3 DNA: TGTGCCATCAGTGAAGGACAGGGCATAGCAGATACGCAGTATTTT
CDR3 protein: CAISEGQGIADTQYF

D gene: -
clone size: few
V gene: TRBV12-3/TRBV12-4
J gene: TRBJ2-5
CDR3 DNA: TGTGCCAGCAGGAGGGCCTTTCAAGAGACCCAGTACTTC
CDR3 protein: CASRRAFQETQYF

D gene: -
clone size: -
V gene: TRBV7-8
J gene: TRBJ2-7
CDR3 DNA: TGTGCCAGCAGCCTACGATTTGGGGAGCAGTACTTC
CDR3 protein: CASSLRFGEQYF

D gene: TRBD1
clone size: few
V gene: TRBV12-3/TRBV12-4
J gene: TRBJ2-1
CDR3 DNA: TGTGCCAGCAGTGGCGCCGGGACAGGTTCCCTCTTC
CDR3 protein: CASSGAGTGSLF

D gene: -
clone size: few
V gene: TRBV20-1
J gene: TRBJ2-7
CDR3 DNA: TGCAGTGCTAGAGACGCCTCTGACAGGACTTCCTACGAGCAGTACTTC
CDR3 protein: CSARDASDRTSYEQYF

D gene: TRBD2
clone size: few
V gene: TRBV6-2/TRBV6-3
J gene: TRBJ2-7
CDR3 DNA: TGTGCCAGCAGTCGCTGGACTAGCAACTACGAGCAGTACTTC
CDR3 protein: CASSRWTSNYEQYF

D gene: TRBD2
clone size: -
V gene: TRBV9
J gene: TRBJ2-1
CDR3 DNA: TGTGCCAGCAGCGTAGGGACCTTAGCGGGAGAGGGGGTGGAGCAGTTCTTC
CDR3 protein: CASSVGTLAGEGVEQFF

D gene: -
clone size: -
V gene: TRBV12-3/TRBV12-4
J gene: TRBJ2-6
CDR3 DNA: TGTGCCAGCAGTCCGCTACAGGTGAGAGCCGTCTCTGGGGCCAACGTCCTGACTTTC
CDR3 protein: CASSPLQVRAVSGANVLTF

D gene: TRBD1
clone size: -
V gene: TRBV2
J gene: TRBJ1-1
CDR3 DNA: TGTGCCAGCAGTGAACTGGGACAGGGGGCGCGTACTGAAGCTTTCTTT
CDR3 protein: CASSELGQGARTEAFF

D gene: -
clone size: many
V gene: TRBV29-1
J gene: TRBJ2-3
CDR3 DNA: TGCAGCGCCGGGAACGTCGGCACAGATACGCAGTATTTT
CDR3 protein: CSAGNVGTDTQYF

D gene: -
clone size: -
V gene: TRBV30
J gene: TRBJ1-4
CDR3 DNA: TGTGCCTGGGAGGGGGAGGATGGTAATGAAAAACTGTTTTTT
CDR3 protein: CAWEGEDGNEKLFF

D gene: -
clone size: -
V gene: TRBV5-3
J gene: TRBJ1-1
CDR3 DNA: TGTGCCAGCAGCTTCCACACAGGGCGGAACACTGAAGCTTTCTTT
CDR3 protein: CASSFHTGRNTEAFF

D gene: -
clone size: -
V gene: TRBV24-1
J gene: TRBJ2-1
CDR3 DNA: TGTGCCACCAGCCCTCGGACAGCCTACAATGAGCAGTTCTTC
CDR3 protein: CATSPRTAYNEQFF

D gene: -
clone size: -
V gene: TRBV4-1
J gene: TRBJ2-7
CDR3 DNA: TGCGCCAGCAGCCATGTATCTTTGGACAGTGCCTACGAGCAGTACTTC
CDR3 protein: CASSHVSLDSAYEQYF

D gene: -
clone size: many
V gene: TRBV29-1
J gene: TRBJ2-3
CDR3 DNA: TGCAGCGTGGTAGGACACAACTATTTCACAGATACGCAGTATTTT
CDR3 protein: CSVVGHNYFTDTQYF

D gene: -
clone size: -
V gene: TRBV11-2
J gene: TRBJ2-3
CDR3 DNA: TGTGCCAGCAGCTTACGGGGGACAAGCACAGATACGCAGTATTTT
CDR3 protein: CASSLRGTSTDTQYF

D gene: -
clone size: many
V gene: TRBV12-3/TRBV12-4
J gene: TRBJ1-1
CDR3 DNA: TGTGCCAGCAGTTTATCGTCGGGCTTCGGCACTGAAGCTTTCTTT
CDR3 protein: CASSLSSGFGTEAFF

D gene: -
clone size: many
V gene: TRBV20-1
J gene: TRBJ2-1
CDR3 DNA: TGCAGTGCTAGAGTATTAGGGGGCAATGAGCAGTTCTTC
CDR3 protein: CSARVLGGNEQFF

D gene: -
clone size: -
V gene: TRBV19
J gene: TRBJ2-2
CDR3 DNA: TGTGCCAGTAGTATTGGGTTTCCCGGGGAGCTGTTTTTT
CDR3 protein: CASSIGFPGELFF

D gene: -
clone size: many
V gene: TRBV5-3
J gene: TRBJ1-5
CDR3 DNA: TGTGCCAGCAGCTTGGGGGGCGAGAGCAATCAGCCCCAGCATTTT
CDR3 protein: CASSLGGESNQPQHF

D gene: -
clone size: many
V gene: TRBV7-2
J gene: TRBJ1-5
CDR3 DNA: TGTGCCAGCAGCTTAACAGGCCAGCCCCAGCATTTT
CDR3 protein: CASSLTGQPQHF

D gene: TRBD1
clone size: few
V gene: TRBV9
J gene: TRBJ2-7
CDR3 DNA: TGTGCCAGCAGCGCAGGGGGCGACCCTACCTACGAGCAGTACTTC
CDR3 protein: CASSAGGDPTYEQYF

D gene: -
clone size: many
V gene: TRBV5-6
J gene: TRBJ2-4
CDR3 DNA: TGTGCCAGCAGCTTGACAGTACTAGCCAAAAACATTCAGTACTTC
CDR3 protein: CASSLTVLAKNIQYF

D gene: -
clone size: few
V gene: TRBV20-1
J gene: TRBJ2-7
CDR3 DNA: TGCAGTGCTAGACAAGGGACCGCATACGAGCAGTACTTC
CDR3 protein: CSARQGTAYEQYF

D gene: -
clone size: -
V gene: TRBV7-9
J gene: TRBJ1-1
CDR3 DNA: TGTGCCAGCAGCTTAGCAATTGGGTCACTCGGCCCTGAAGCTTTCTTT
CDR3 protein: CASSLAIGSLGPEAFF

D gene: -
clone size: -
V gene: TRBV4-1
J gene: TRBJ1-2
CDR3 DNA: TGCGCCAGCAGCCCATTCGGAGGCACAGGGTTGGATGGCTACACCTTC
CDR3 protein: CASSPFGGTGLDGYTF

D gene: -
clone size: -
V gene: TRBV28
J gene: TRBJ1-6
CDR3 DNA: TGTGCCAGCAGTCCCCGACAGTACAATAATTCACCCCTCCACTTT
CDR3 protein: CASSPRQYNNSPLHF

D gene: TRBD1
clone size: many
V gene: TRBV12-5
J gene: TRBJ2-3
CDR3 DNA: TGTGCTAGTGGTCCGGGGACAGGGGAGATTACAGATACGCAGTATTTT
CDR3 protein: CASGPGTGEITDTQYF

D gene: -
clone size: -
V gene: TRBV14
J gene: TRBJ1-1
CDR3 DNA: TGTGCCAGCGGCCAAGATGCAGGTCCATTATTGAACACTGAAGCTTTCTTT
CDR3 protein: CASGQDAGPLLNTEAFF

D gene: -
clone size: -
V gene: TRBV3-1
J gene: TRBJ2-1
CDR3 DNA: TGTGCCAGCAGCCAAGATTACGGTCGGTCTAGCACGCTTGAGCGGTTCTTC
CDR3 protein: CASSQDYGRSSTLERFF

D gene: -
clone size: -
V gene: TRBV2
J gene: TRBJ2-1
CDR3 DNA: TGTGCCAGCATCGGCCCGGGCTCGCCCTACAATGAGCAGTTCTTC
CDR3 protein: CASIGPGSPYNEQFF

D gene: -
clone size: few
V gene: TRBV13
J gene: TRBJ1-5
CDR3 DNA: TGTGCCAGCAGTCGGAGCGGGAACAATCAGCCCCAGCATTTT
CDR3 protein: CASSRSGNNQPQHF